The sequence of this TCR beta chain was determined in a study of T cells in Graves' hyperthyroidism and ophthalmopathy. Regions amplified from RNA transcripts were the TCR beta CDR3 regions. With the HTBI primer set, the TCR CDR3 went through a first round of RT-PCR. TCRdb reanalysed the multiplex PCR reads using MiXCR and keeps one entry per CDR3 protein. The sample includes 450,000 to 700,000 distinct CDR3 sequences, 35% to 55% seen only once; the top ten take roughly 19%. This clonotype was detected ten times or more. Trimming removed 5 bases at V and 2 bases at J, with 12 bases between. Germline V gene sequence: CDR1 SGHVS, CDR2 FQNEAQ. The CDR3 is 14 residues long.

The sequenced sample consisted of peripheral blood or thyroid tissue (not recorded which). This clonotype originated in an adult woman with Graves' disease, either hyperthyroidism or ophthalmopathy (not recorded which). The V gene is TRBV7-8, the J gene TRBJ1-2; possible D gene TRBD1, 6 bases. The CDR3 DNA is TGTGCCAGCAGCCTATCTGACAGGAACTATGGCTACACCTTC. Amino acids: CASSLSDRNYGYTF.